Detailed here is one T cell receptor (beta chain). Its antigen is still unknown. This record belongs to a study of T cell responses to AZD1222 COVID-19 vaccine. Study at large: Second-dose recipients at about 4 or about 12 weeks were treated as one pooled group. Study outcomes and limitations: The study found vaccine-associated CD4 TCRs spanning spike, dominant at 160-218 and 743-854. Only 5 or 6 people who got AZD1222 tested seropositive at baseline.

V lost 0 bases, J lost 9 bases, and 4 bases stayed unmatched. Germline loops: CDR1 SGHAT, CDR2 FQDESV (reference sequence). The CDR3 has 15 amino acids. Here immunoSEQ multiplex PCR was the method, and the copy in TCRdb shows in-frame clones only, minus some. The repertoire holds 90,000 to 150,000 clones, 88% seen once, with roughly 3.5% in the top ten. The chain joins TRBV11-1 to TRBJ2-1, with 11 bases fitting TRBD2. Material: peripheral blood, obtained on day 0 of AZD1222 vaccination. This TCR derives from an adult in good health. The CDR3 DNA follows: TGTGCCAGCAGCTTAGCCCGACTAGCGGGGTCTGAGCAGTTCTTC. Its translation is CASSLARLAGSEQFF. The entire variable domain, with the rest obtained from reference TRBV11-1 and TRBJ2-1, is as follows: EAEVAQSPRYKITEKSQAVAFWCDPISGHATLYWYRQILGQGPELLVQFQDESVVDDSQLPKDRFSAERLKGVDSTLKIQPAELGDSAMYLCASSLARLAGSEQFFGPGTRLTVL.